Listed here are 29 T cell receptor beta chains from one sample, sequenced in a study of cytomegalovirus exposure and HLA in healthy donors. PCR involved 60 Vbeta and 13 Jbeta primers. The table came from immunoSEQ multiplex PCR; TCRdb's copy has only in-frame clones and leaves some out. Of roughly 120,000 clones detected, about 80% appear once; the ten largest clones hold 30%. The sample taken for sequencing was PBMCs. The source is a man aged 60 to 69 in good health and CMV-seropositive.

The rearrangement joins TRBV5-6 to TRBJ2-7; D gene unclear. Deletions cut 0 bases from V and 2 bases from J, with 9 bases between. The CDR3 is 14 amino acids. Germline V lookup: CDR1 SGHDT, CDR2 YYEEEE. For the CDR3, the DNA is TGTGCCAGCAGCTTGGGGATCGCGGCCTACGAGCAGTACTTC. Amino acid sequence: CASSLGIAAYEQYF.

This sequence joins TRBV6-6 and TRBJ2-1, with a possible D match to TRBD1 (7 bases). Germline CDR1 MNHNY, CDR2 SVGAGI (reference sequence). The CDR3 has 16 residues. The ends were cut back, 5 bases at V and 4 bases at J, with 18 bases in the middle. CDR3 loop: CASSQPFQGGYNEQFF. The DNA of the CDR3 is TGTGCCAGCAGTCAACCCTTCCAGGGGGGATACAATGAGCAGTTCTTC.

The rearrangement uses TRBV6-5 and TRBJ2-1, with D maybe TRBD1 (6 bases). Trimming pared 6 bases from V and 4 bases from J, leaving 16 bases between. CDR3 length equals 15 residues. Per the germline V gene, CDR1 is MNHEY and CDR2 is SVGAGI. CDR3 in amino acids: CASSAPGQIYNEQFF. In DNA form, the CDR3 reads TGTGCCAGCAGCGCTCCAGGACAGATATACAATGAGCAGTTCTTC.

This rearrangement joins TRBV19 to TRBJ1-1, with 8 bases identical to TRBD1. The germline gives CDR1 LNHDA, CDR2 SQIVND (reference sequence). This CDR3 is built from 16 residues. Trimming took 5 bases from V and 4 from J; bases not matched to a gene: 12. DNA of the CDR3: TGTGCCAGTAGTCCCCGACCAGGGGGCCTGGGCACTGAAGCTTTCTTT. This codes for CASSPRPGGLGTEAFF.

The gene calls are TRBV9 and TRBJ2-1, with TRBD1 matching 7 bases. CDR1 SGDLS and CDR2 YYNGEE come from the germline V gene. V lost 3 bases and J lost 8; bases outside the gene matches: 14. The CDR3 spans 16 residues. Here the CDR3 reads CASSEATGTARDEQFF. In DNA, the CDR3 is TGTGCCAGCAGCGAAGCGACCGGGACAGCGAGAGATGAGCAGTTCTTC.

The rearrangement links TRBV6-5 to TRBJ2-3, with a weak D call TRBD2 (5 bases). CDR1 and CDR2 (germline): MNHEY, SVGAGI. CDR3 length: 15 amino acids. Trimming left V 7 bases short and J 5 bases short, with 19 bases between. CDR3 amino acids: CASMGLGLAEDTQYF. DNA for the CDR3: TGTGCCAGCATGGGCCTTGGGCTAGCAGAAGATACGCAGTATTTT.

The chain recombines TRBV10-3 with TRBJ2-5; 8 bases match TRBD1. Germline V gene sequence: CDR1 ENHRY, CDR2 SYGVKD. The CDR3 is made up of 15 amino acids. V shed 6 bases and J 5 bases; nucleotides not matched to a gene: 11. CDR3: CAISYRTGTLETQYF. The CDR3 DNA is TGTGCCATCAGCTACAGGACAGGGACGTTGGAGACCCAGTACTTC.

The rearrangement joins TRBV7-9 to TRBJ2-7; TRBD2 aligns across 11 bases. There are 14 residues in the CDR3. The V and J ends lost 1 base and 5 bases, in that order; junction bases with no gene match: 1. Germline V lookup: CDR1 SEHNR, CDR2 FQNEAQ (reference sequence). This CDR3 reads CASSLELAGDEQYF. The CDR3 nucleotides read TGTGCCAGCAGCTTAGAACTAGCGGGAGACGAGCAGTACTTC.

The CDR3 coding sequence is TGTGCCAGCGTCCGGGACATGTTCACCGGGGAGCTGTTTTTT. Its protein product is CASVRDMFTGELFF. V gene TRBV6-1 combines with J gene TRBJ2-2, with D perhaps matching TRBD1 (6 bases). Looked up from germline, CDR1 is MNHNS and CDR2 is SASEGT. The CDR3 spans 14 residues. V was cut by 8 bases and J by 4 bases, with 14 bases left in between.

The V gene is TRBV7-2, the J gene TRBJ2-5, with D maybe TRBD1 (6 bases). V was pared by 5 bases and J by 4 bases, with 14 bases between. CDR1 and CDR2 from the germline V gene are SGHTA and FQGNSA. The CDR3 extends over 14 amino acids. CDR3 DNA sequence: TGTGCCAGCAGCCCAGGGGCAGCAGGAGAGACCCAGTACTTC. The encoded protein is CASSPGAAGETQYF.

CDR3 DNA: TGTGCCAGCAGTGGACAGGGGGCTGCTAATGAAAAACTGTTTTTT. Amino acid sequence: CASSGQGAANEKLFF. The chain links TRBV6-5 to TRBJ1-4; TRBD1 agrees at 11 bases. The CDR3 loop spans 15 amino acids. J lost 3 bases, V lost 5 bases, and 2 bases had no gene match. Per germline, CDR1 MNHEY and CDR2 SVGAGI.

The gene calls are TRBV28 and TRBJ2-7; maybe TRBD2 (7 bases). The CDR3 length is 14 residues. With 5 bases removed from V and 3 bases from J, the gap between germline ends came to 14 bases. Germline V gene sequence: CDR1 MDHEN, CDR2 SYDVKM. This CDR3 is CASSQGTILYEQYF. Written as DNA, the CDR3 is TGTGCCAGCAGTCAGGGGACTATCCTCTACGAGCAGTACTTC.

This clone has more than one count but fewer than ten. The chain combines TRBV27 with TRBJ1-5; perhaps TRBD1 as D (5 bases). The CDR3 is made up of 16 amino acids. With 6 bases removed from V and 4 bases from J, the gap between germline ends came to 19 bases. Germline CDR1 MNHEY, CDR2 SMNVEV (reference sequence). The CDR3 DNA follows: TGTGCCAGCAGACCACGGGGGGACCCCAGGAATCAGCCCCAGCATTTT. Its protein product is CASRPRGDPRNQPQHF.

The rearrangement uses TRBV25-1 and TRBJ2-3; 8 positions agree with TRBD2. CDR3 length: 17 amino acids. Germline loops: CDR1 MGHDK, CDR2 SYGVNS. The V gene end was trimmed by 1 base and the J gene end by 5 bases; junction bases not matched to a gene: 11. The DNA of the CDR3 is TGTGCCAGCAGTGAATTTGAAACGGGAGGGCCAAAAGATACGCAGTATTTT. It yields the protein CASSEFETGGPKDTQYF.

The V call is TRBV6-1, the J call TRBJ1-2; TRBD1 aligns across 12 bases. The CDR3 consists of 15 residues. V lost 6 bases and J lost 8; bases outside the gene matches: 10. Germline loops: CDR1 MNHNS, CDR2 SASEGT. Written as DNA, the CDR3 is TGTGCCAGCAGCCCCGGGACAGGGGGCGGTTACGGCTACACCTTC. Its translation: CASSPGTGGGYGYTF.

On this clone: The same CDR3 is also encoded by other DNA sequences in this sample. The chain couples TRBV6-5 to TRBJ1-5; the D gene is possibly TRBD1 (5 bases). Germline-derived CDR1 and CDR2 are MNHEY and SVGAGI. This CDR3 spans 13 amino acids. V lost 2 bases, J lost 4 bases, and 6 bases lay in between. Written as DNA, the CDR3 is TGTGCCAGCAGTTACAGGGGAAATCAGCCCCAGCATTTT. As protein: CASSYRGNQPQHF.

The rearrangement joins TRBV6-4 to TRBJ2-2; TRBD2 matches at 8 bases. The CDR3 extends over 16 amino acids. J gave up 4 bases and V 5 bases, and 9 bases lay outside the gene matches. Germline CDR1 is MRHNA and CDR2 is SNTAGT. CDR3 region: CASSLLAGGGTGELFF. The CDR3 DNA is TGTGCCAGCAGTTTGTTGGCGGGAGGAGGCACCGGGGAGCTGTTTTTT.

This clone is a singleton in its sample. This sequence joins TRBV19 and TRBJ1-2; 9 nucleotides match TRBD1. V lost 6 bases and J lost 3; bases outside the gene matches: 5. In germline, CDR1 is LNHDA, CDR2 SQIVND (reference sequence). The CDR3 covers 14 residues. This CDR3 is CASRSGQGDYGYTF. In DNA form, the CDR3 reads TGTGCCAGTAGATCGGGACAGGGCGACTATGGCTACACCTTC. Full variable domain (outside the CDR3, taken from reference TRBV19 and TRBJ1-2): DGGITQSPKYLFRKEGQNVTLSCEQNLNHDAMYWYRQDPGQGLRLIYYSQIVNDFQKGDIAEGYSVSREKKESFPLTVTSAQKNPTAFYLCASRSGQGDYGYTFGSGTRLTVV.

The rearrangement joins TRBV30 to TRBJ1-5; TRBD1 might be the D (5 bases). Germline V gives CDR1 GTSNPN, CDR2 SVGIG (reference sequence). V lost 2 bases and J 4 bases, leaving 12 bases between the germline ends. The CDR3 loop spans 14 amino acids. CDR3: CAWSQDSRNQPQHF. The CDR3 bases are TGTGCCTGGAGTCAAGACAGCCGTAATCAGCCCCAGCATTTT.

The rearrangement uses TRBV11-2 and TRBJ2-5; no definite D call. V was trimmed by 3 bases and J by 4 bases, leaving 9 bases between them. The CDR3 is made up of 13 amino acids. In germline, CDR1 is SGHAT, CDR2 FQNNGV. CDR3 sequence (DNA): TGTGCCAGCAGCTTCGAAGCCCCAGAGACCCAGTACTTC. It yields the protein CASSFEAPETQYF.

The chain carries TRBV29-1 and TRBJ2-5; the match to TRBD1 covers 7 bases. Germline V lookup: CDR1 SQVTM, CDR2 ANQGSEA. The CDR3 is 15 residues long. Germline trimming cut 5 bases from V and 1 base from J; bases unmatched to any gene: 10. The CDR3: CSVTLSGQIQETQYF. The DNA for the CDR3 is TGCAGCGTTACGCTATCGGGACAGATCCAAGAGACCCAGTACTTC.

J is TRBJ2-2 and V is TRBV5-6; 8 nucleotides match TRBD2. This CDR3 is 16 amino acids long. V lost 6 bases and J lost 0; bases outside the gene matches: 7. Germline loops: CDR1 SGHDT, CDR2 YYEEEE. Here the CDR3 reads CASIGSGSPNTGELFF. In DNA form, the CDR3 reads TGTGCCAGCATCGGGAGCGGGAGTCCGAACACCGGGGAGCTGTTTTTT.

This rearrangement joins TRBV2 to TRBJ2-7, with D possibly being TRBD1 (6 bases). The CDR3 length is 14 residues. The germline gives CDR1 SNHLY, CDR2 FYNNEI. V was pared by 8 bases and J by 1 base, with 15 bases between. In nucleotides, the CDR3 is TGTGCCAGCTCACGAGACAGGAATTCCTACGAGCAGTACTTC. Its protein is CASSRDRNSYEQYF.

The rearrangement joins TRBV7-3 to TRBJ2-7, with D perhaps matching TRBD2 (5 bases). The CDR3 extends over 15 amino acids. Trimming shortened V by 5 bases and J by 7 bases, and 21 bases separated the two germline ends. Germline CDR1 reads SGHTA; CDR2 reads FQGTGA. Written as DNA, the CDR3 is TGTGCCAGCAGCGAAAATAGTGCCGGGATGGGGGAGCAGTACTTC. It is translated as CASSENSAGMGEQYF.

The V call is TRBV5-1, the J call TRBJ2-1, with TRBD1 matching 9 bases. The trim removed 0 bases at V and 3 bases at J, leaving 7 bases unmatched. CDR1 is SGHRS, CDR2 YFSETQ, per germline. This CDR3 has 17 residues. The DNA for the CDR3 is TGCGCCAGCAGCTTGGCTCAACAGGGGGCCGGCTACAATGAGCAGTTCTTC. Translating gives CASSLAQQGAGYNEQFF. Full variable domain (rest looked up from reference TRBV5-1 and TRBJ2-1): KAGVTQTPRYLIKTRGQQVTLSCSPISGHRSVSWYQQTPGQGLQFLFEYFSETQRNKGNFPGRFSGRQFSNSRSEMNVSTLELGDSALYLCASSLAQQGAGYNEQFFGPGTRLTVL.

This chain's CDR3 is CASSSLTGGLEKLFF. The CDR3 coding sequence is TGTGCCAGCAGCTCCCTGACAGGGGGCCTGGAAAAACTGTTTTTT. The chain joins TRBV13 to TRBJ1-4, with 10 bases identical to TRBD1. The germline V gene has CDR1 PRHDT and CDR2 FYEKMQ (reference sequence). After removal of 4 bases from V and 8 bases from J, the junction contained 7 bases not matched to a gene. CDR3 length: 15 residues.

Written as DNA, the CDR3 is TGCGCCAGCACCCCCGACCCTAGCGGGGGACTCTACGAGCAGTACTTC. Translated, it gives CASTPDPSGGLYEQYF. The V gene is TRBV5-1, the J gene TRBJ2-7; 10 bases align to TRBD2. This CDR3 has 16 amino acids. Germline V gene lookup returns CDR1 SGHRS and CDR2 YFSETQ. V lost 6 bases and J lost 3; bases outside the gene matches: 12.

In its sample, this clone was seen once. This chain links TRBV6-5 with TRBJ1-6; a weak D match, TRBD1 (6 bases). The length of the CDR3 is 15 residues. Trimming removed 3 bases at V and 3 bases at J, with 9 bases between. Germline V gives CDR1 MNHEY, CDR2 SVGAGI. In DNA, the CDR3 is TGTGCCAGCAGTTATGGGACACACTATAATTCACCCCTCCACTTT. It yields the protein CASSYGTHYNSPLHF.

This rearrangement joins TRBV7-6 to TRBJ1-1; D gene uncertain. CDR3 length: 12 residues. V lost 7 bases and J lost 0, with 6 bases in between. Germline CDR1 and CDR2: SGHVS and FNYEAQ. CDR3 protein: CASTLMNTEAFF. For the CDR3, the DNA is TGTGCCAGCACCCTTATGAACACTGAAGCTTTCTTT. The full variable domain, completed using reference TRBV7-6 and TRBJ1-1, is GAGVSQSPRYKVTKRGQDVALRCDPISGHVSLYWYRQALGQGPEFLTYFNYEAQQDKSGLPNDRFSAERPEGSISTLTIQRTEQRDSAMYRCASTLMNTEAFFGQGTRLTVV.